This T cell receptor (beta chain) was obtained from a study of human T cells and chemical hapten exposure. Study-wide context: Sensitization was performed using 2% DPC on a roughly 2 cm by roughly 2 cm upper inner arm skin site.

From germline, CDR1 is SQVTM and CDR2 ANQGSEA. The ends lost 7 bases at V and 2 bases at J; junction bases unmatched: 4. The CDR3 is made up of 12 amino acids. Time point: pre-sensitization, week 0. Treatment described: therapeutic diphenylcyclopropenone sensitization with weekly scalp DPC. Separate cDNA molecules received unique molecular identifiers, which the library attached to them. MiXCR, applied by TCRdb to the RACE reads, yields one record per CDR3 protein. The sample includes tens of thousands of distinct CDR3 sequences, 14% of them seen just once. The table lists this clonotype with a few counts.

This clonotype was sampled from a woman aged 45-65 years with alopecia areata. Some clones in this sample may be carry-over from other donors' samples. V usage is TRBV29-1 and J usage is TRBJ2-5; 7 nucleotides agree with TRBD1. The sample consisted of whole blood, taken in connection with sensitization to the hapten diphenylcyclopropenone (DPC). The CDR3 here is CSAGTAQETQYF. The DNA of the CDR3 is TGCAGCGCCGGGACAGCACAAGAGACCCAGTACTTC.